A selection of T cell receptor beta chains follows, all from one sample in a study of blood T cell repertoires in COVID-19. Repertoires were generated with immunoSEQ multiplex PCR, while TCRdb's copy carries only in-frame clones and drops some. The sample holds about 410,000 clones; about nine tenths are singletons and the top ten take under 2%. The sequenced material came from peripheral blood. These receptors originate from a woman aged 40 to 49 with COVID-19, enrolled during active disease. CDR3s include the opening cysteine and the closing phenylalanine or tryptophan. The D gene is left open where the match is weak. Part of the rows lack a size; the others show once, few, many or a class for expanded clones.

v_call	j_call	d_call	clone_size	cdr3_nt	cdr3_aa
TRBV18	TRBJ1-2	-	few	TGTGCCAGCTCCGTGGACAGCAACTATGGCTACACCTTC	CASSVDSNYGYTF
TRBV14	TRBJ1-6	-	-	TGTGCCAGCAGCCAAGAGCAAAGTTGGCGGGATTCACCCCTCCACTTT	CASSQEQSWRDSPLHF
TRBV7-3	TRBJ2-7	-	-	TGTGCCAGCAGCCGGGGGGCGGATTTGAACGAGCAGTACTTC	CASSRGADLNEQYF
TRBV6-5	TRBJ1-1	-	-	TGTGCCAGCAGTTACTCAAGGGGTAGCACTGAAGCTTTCTTT	CASSYSRGSTEAFF
TRBV6-5	TRBJ2-1	-	-	TGTGCCAGCAGTTATACTAGCTCCAATGAGCAGTTCTTC	CASSYTSSNEQFF
TRBV7-2	TRBJ1-5	TRBD1	-	TGTGCCAGCAGCTTCCAGGGGGGCAACAATCAGCCCCAGCATTTT	CASSFQGGNNQPQHF
TRBV7-2	TRBJ1-1	-	-	TGTGCCAGCAGCTTCCAGGGCCTGAACACTGAAGCTTTCTTT	CASSFQGLNTEAFF
TRBV5-1	TRBJ1-1	-	-	TGCGCCAGCAGCCCCATCTTGACAGGCCCTGAAGCTTTCTTT	CASSPILTGPEAFF
TRBV6-5	TRBJ1-3	-	-	TGTGCCAGCAGTCAGGGGAACTCTGGAAACACCATATATTTT	CASSQGNSGNTIYF
TRBV30	TRBJ2-2	-	-	TGTGCCTGGAGTTCCCTATGGGCGACCGGGGAGCTGTTTTTT	CAWSSLWATGELFF
TRBV7-9	TRBJ2-5	-	-	TGTGCCAGCAGCTTAGACAGGGCCCCGGAGTACTTC	CASSLDRAPEYF
TRBV10-3	TRBJ1-2	-	-	TGTGCCATCAGTGAGCGGGGGGGCTATGGCTACACCTTC	CAISERGGYGYTF
TRBV4-1	TRBJ1-5	-	once	TGCGCCAGCAGCCAAGTTTTTACGGGGCCCCAGCATTTT	CASSQVFTGPQHF
TRBV14	TRBJ1-2	-	-	TGTGCCAGCAGCCCGGGGAGCGAGCAAGGCTACACCTTC	CASSPGSEQGYTF
TRBV19	TRBJ1-5	TRBD1	once	TGTGCCAGTAGTAGCCAGGGGGGTCAGCCCCAGCATTTT	CASSSQGGQPQHF
TRBV7-2	TRBJ1-5	TRBD1	-	TGTGCCAGCAGCTTACAGGGGGAAGATCAGCCCCAGCATTTT	CASSLQGEDQPQHF
TRBV12-3/TRBV12-4	TRBJ2-1	TRBD1	-	TGTGCCAGCACAGGGGGCGGGAAGAATGAGCAGTTCTTC	CASTGGGKNEQFF
TRBV25-1	TRBJ2-1	-	-	TGTGCCAGCAGTGGCCGAAAGGGAGGTGAGCAGTTCTTC	CASSGRKGGEQFF
TRBV9	TRBJ1-2	TRBD1	once	TGTGCCAGCAGCGTAGAGGGGGCCGACCCTGGCTACACCTTC	CASSVEGADPGYTF
TRBV15	TRBJ1-4	-	-	TGTGCCACCAGCAGAGAGACCGGGGAGGAAGAAAAACTGTTTTTT	CATSRETGEEEKLFF
TRBV28	TRBJ1-2	-	-	TGTGCCAGCAGTTTGGGTCAGGCTTACTATGGCTACACCTTC	CASSLGQAYYGYTF
TRBV28	TRBJ1-3	TRBD1	-	TGTGCCAGCAGTCCACCCCTCCCGGGACAGGGTGGAAACACCATATATTTT	CASSPPLPGQGGNTIYF
TRBV19	TRBJ1-2	TRBD1	-	TGTGCCAGTAGTCGCCAGGGACAGGGGAACTATGGCTACACCTTC	CASSRQGQGNYGYTF
TRBV27	TRBJ2-1	-	few	TGTGCCAGCAGTTTGGGCCAGGCCTACAATGAGCAGTTCTTC	CASSLGQAYNEQFF
TRBV19	TRBJ2-7	-	-	TGTGCCAGTAGTCAAGACACCTCTCACGGCTCCTACGAGCAGTACTTC	CASSQDTSHGSYEQYF
TRBV9	TRBJ2-1	TRBD2	-	TGTGCCAGCAGCGTAGGTCCCAGCGGGAGTAATGAGCAGTTCTTC	CASSVGPSGSNEQFF
TRBV5-1	TRBJ2-7	TRBD2	-	TGCGCCAGCAGCCTGCCACTAGCGGGAGCTGACGAGCAGTACTTC	CASSLPLAGADEQYF
TRBV6-5	TRBJ2-3	TRBD1	once	TGTGCCAGCAGTTACCAACCGACAGGGGCAGATACGCAGTATTTT	CASSYQPTGADTQYF
TRBV28	TRBJ1-4	-	-	TGTGCCAGCAGTTTCGGGCTAGCAGGAAAACTGTTTTTT	CASSFGLAGKLFF
TRBV7-2	TRBJ2-7	-	-	TGTGCCAGCAGCTCGCTCGAGGATCCCTCCTACGAGCAGTACTTC	CASSSLEDPSYEQYF
TRBV9	TRBJ2-2	TRBD1	-	TGTGCCAGCGGGACAGGGGTCGGCCCCGGGGAGCTGTTTTTT	CASGTGVGPGELFF
TRBV6-4	TRBJ1-1	TRBD1	-	TGTGCCAGCTCAGAACAGGGGGGAGGGAACACTGAAGCTTTCTTT	CASSEQGGGNTEAFF
TRBV7-2	TRBJ2-2	TRBD2	once	TGTGCCAGCAACCCGATAGCGGGAGTAGACACCGGGGAGCTGTTTTTT	CASNPIAGVDTGELFF